One sample yielded the 19 T cell receptor beta chains listed below, sequenced in a study of shared clonotypes between healthy human individuals. TCRdb's table, derived via immunoSEQ multiplex PCR, lists solely in-frame clones and lacks some. The data hold approximately 530,000 clones, with approximately 95% observed a single time. Sequencing was performed on naive CD4+ T cells sorted from blood. The subset is: CD45RA+ positively selected. The receptors were sampled from a woman younger than 45 in good health.

J is TRBJ2-5 and V is TRBV7-8, with TRBD1 identical over 10 bases. Germline V gene sequence: CDR1 SGHVS, CDR2 FQNEAQ. V lost 5 bases, J lost 5 bases, and 8 bases stayed unmatched. The CDR3 is 15 residues long. The CDR3 loop reads CASSPRQGARETQYF. CDR3 DNA sequence: TGTGCCAGCAGCCCCAGACAGGGGGCCAGGGAGACCCAGTACTTC.

A remark on this clone: The same CDR3 also results from other DNA sequences found in this sample. V gene TRBV28 combines with J gene TRBJ1-3; 8 positions match TRBD1. V lost 3 bases, J lost 4 bases, and 2 bases stayed unmatched. The CDR3 runs 14 residues. The germline V gene has CDR1 MDHEN and CDR2 SYDVKM. Written as DNA, the CDR3 is TGTGCCAGCAGTTTTCAGGGGGCCGGAAACACCATATATTTT. Protein: CASSFQGAGNTIYF.

The chain recombines TRBV6-5 with TRBJ1-5; TRBD1 is a possible D gene (5 bases). This CDR3 is 15 amino acids long. Germline V gene sequence: CDR1 MNHEY, CDR2 SVGAGI. The germline V and J ends were trimmed by 0 bases and 4 bases, with 10 bases remaining between them. CDR3 residues: CASSYSRQRNQPQHF. CDR3 nucleotide sequence: TGTGCCAGCAGTTACTCTCGACAGAGGAATCAGCCCCAGCATTTT.

Only one count was recorded for this clone. The V gene is TRBV7-6, the J gene TRBJ2-1; D gene ambiguous. The CDR3 has 15 residues. With 7 bases removed from V and 6 bases from J, the gap between germline ends came to 19 bases. Per the germline V gene, CDR1 is SGHVS and CDR2 is FNYEAQ. The CDR3 DNA sequence: TGTGCCAGCACCATTGGAAATAGTTCCCCCAATGAGCAGTTCTTC. Amino acid sequence: CASTIGNSSPNEQFF. Full variable domain (missing parts from reference TRBV7-6 and TRBJ2-1): GAGVSQSPRYKVTKRGQDVALRCDPISGHVSLYWYRQALGQGPEFLTYFNYEAQQDKSGLPNDRFSAERPEGSISTLTIQRTEQRDSAMYRCASTIGNSSPNEQFFGPGTRLTVL.

This chain uses TRBV28 with TRBJ2-7; D gene ambiguous. Germline CDR1 and CDR2: MDHEN and SYDVKM. The CDR3 sequence is 14 residues long. With 1 base removed from V and 5 bases from J, the gap between germline ends came to 12 bases. CDR3 nucleotide sequence: TGTGCCAGCAGTTTATTCCAGGCGGCCCACGAGCAGTACTTC. Its protein is CASSLFQAAHEQYF. The full variable domain, with the rest looked up from reference TRBV28 and TRBJ2-7, is DVKVTQSSRYLVKRTGEKVFLECVQDMDHENMFWYRQDPGLGLRLIYFSYDVKMKEKGDIPEGYSVSREKKERFSLILESASTNQTSMYLCASSLFQAAHEQYFGPGTRLTVT.

The rearrangement uses TRBV14 and TRBJ2-1, with 8 positions matching TRBD2. J lost 9 bases, V lost 2 bases, and 18 bases had no gene match. Germline-derived CDR1 and CDR2 are SGHDN and FVKESK. CDR3 length: 18 amino acids. This CDR3 is CASSQWPGGPSWYGEQFF. In DNA form, the CDR3 reads TGTGCCAGCAGCCAATGGCCGGGAGGGCCTTCGTGGTACGGTGAGCAGTTCTTC.

The rearrangement joins TRBV5-1 to TRBJ1-1, with D hard to call. There are 14 residues in the CDR3. V was cut by 0 bases and J by 7 bases, with 13 bases left in between. CDR1 is SGHRS, CDR2 YFSETQ, per germline. CDR3 sequence: CASSLAAGKVEAFF. The CDR3 DNA is TGCGCCAGCAGCTTGGCGGCGGGGAAGGTTGAAGCTTTCTTT.

This clone was counted once. This chain joins TRBV5-4 and TRBJ2-1; 9 bases are a match to TRBD2. The CDR3 length is 17 residues. Germline values: CDR1 SGHNT, CDR2 YYREEE (reference sequence). V lost 0 bases to trimming and J lost 1 base; unmatched junction nucleotides: 5. As DNA, the CDR3 is TGTGCCAGCAGCTTGGTAGCGGGAGTCCGATCCTACAATGAGCAGTTCTTC. Translating gives CASSLVAGVRSYNEQFF.

This rearrangement joins TRBV5-1 to TRBJ2-3; D possibly corresponds to TRBD2 (6 bases). CDR1 SGHRS and CDR2 YFSETQ come from the germline V gene. The CDR3 loop spans 16 amino acids. V was clipped by 0 bases and J by 1 base, with 12 bases between them. The CDR3 coding sequence is TGCGCCAGCAGCTTGGATTTGCGGGGCCGCACAGATACGCAGTATTTT. This codes for CASSLDLRGRTDTQYF.

The chain uses TRBV28 and TRBJ2-5; tentative D call: TRBD1 (7 bases). The CDR3 length is 14 residues. Germline V gene sequence: CDR1 MDHEN, CDR2 SYDVKM. V lost 6 bases, J lost 2 bases, and 13 bases lay in between. The CDR3 nucleotides read TGTGCCAGCAGCCACGGGGGACAGCAAGAGACCCAGTACTTC. As protein: CASSHGGQQETQYF.

The rearrangement links TRBV14 to TRBJ2-7; the match to TRBD1 covers 8 bases. Germline-derived CDR1 and CDR2 are SGHDN and FVKESK. V lost 0 bases, J lost 6 bases, and 10 bases stayed unmatched. This CDR3 spans 16 amino acids. CDR3 nucleotide sequence: TGTGCCAGCAGCCAAGACGCGAGACAGGGGTGGATCGAGCAGTACTTC. Protein: CASSQDARQGWIEQYF.

This chain joins TRBV30 and TRBJ2-5; D perhaps matches TRBD2 (5 bases). The end of the DNA fits TRBJ2-7 better, so the J call may be wrong. Germline CDR1 GTSNPN, CDR2 SVGIG (reference sequence). The CDR3 length is 15 residues. CDR3 DNA: TGTGCCTGGAGTGCTACCGGGAAGAATTACTACGAGCAGTACTTC. Translation gives CAWSATGKNYYEQYF.

The J gene is TRBJ1-3, the V gene TRBV7-9; tentatively, D is TRBD1 (6 bases). Per the germline V gene, CDR1 is SEHNR and CDR2 is FQNEAQ (reference sequence). V gave up 3 bases and J gave up 8 bases, with 11 bases separating them. The CDR3 covers 13 residues. The CDR3 DNA reads as TGTGCCAGCAGCTTGGCGGGGGGCCACACCATATATTTT. This translates into CASSLAGGHTIYF.

The J gene is TRBJ2-5, the V gene TRBV10-3; 7 bases are shared with TRBD1. After removal of 0 bases from V and 5 bases from J, the junction contained 6 bases not matched to a gene. CDR1 and CDR2 from the germline V gene are ENHRY and SYGVKD. This CDR3 is 15 amino acids long. CDR3 sequence (DNA): TGTGCCATCAGTGAGTCATCGGTCAGGGGGGAGACCCAGTACTTC. It is translated as CAISESSVRGETQYF.

Turning to this clone: The same CDR3 arises from other DNA sequences in this sample as well. The chain has TRBV6-1 and TRBJ1-5; D gene ambiguous. Germline CDR1 reads MNHNS; CDR2 reads SASEGT. V shed 3 bases and J shed 9 bases, with 3 bases lying between them. CDR3 length equals 10 residues. The CDR3 region is CASSEGPQHF. The DNA for the CDR3 is TGTGCCAGCAGTGAGGGGCCCCAGCATTTT.

The chain has TRBV5-1 and TRBJ1-1; 9 bases fit TRBD1. CDR3 size: 18 residues. The germline gives CDR1 SGHRS, CDR2 YFSETQ. Trimming cost V 0 bases and J 1 base; bases outside gene matches: 10. This chain's CDR3 is CASSLAYRGRKGNTEAFF. CDR3 nucleotides: TGCGCCAGCAGCTTGGCCTACAGGGGGCGAAAGGGGAACACTGAAGCTTTCTTT.

The V gene is TRBV11-2, the J gene TRBJ2-1, with TRBD1 matching 7 bases. The trim removed 5 bases at V and 0 bases at J, leaving 7 bases unmatched. Per the germline V gene, CDR1 is SGHAT and CDR2 is FQNNGV. This CDR3 has 16 residues. This CDR3 is CASSLDGDSSYNEQFF. The CDR3 DNA follows: TGTGCCAGCAGCCTCGATGGGGACAGCTCCTACAATGAGCAGTTCTTC. Looking up the rest from reference TRBV11-2 and TRBJ2-1 gives the full variable domain: EAGVAQSPRYKIIEKRQSVAFWCNPISGHATLYWYQQILGQGPKLLIQFQNNGVVDDSQLPKDRFSAERLKGVDSTLKIQPAKLEDSAVYLCASSLDGDSSYNEQFFGPGTRLTVL.

This chain links TRBV29-1 with TRBJ1-1; D may be TRBD1 (5 bases). Per germline, CDR1 SQVTM and CDR2 ANQGSEA. V shed 7 bases and J shed 2 bases, with 14 bases lying between them. CDR3 length equals 13 residues. Here the CDR3 DNA reads TGCAGCGCCGCCCTCGGGGCTAACACTGAAGCTTTCTTT. Amino acids: CSAALGANTEAFF.

The count of this clone is one. This CDR3 is also generated by other DNA sequences in the sample. The chain joins TRBV18 to TRBJ2-1; no reliable D call. Germline CDR1 KGHSH, CDR2 LQKENI. Trimming cost V 1 base and J 5 bases, with 9 bases left between them. This CDR3 has 14 amino acids. The CDR3: CASSPRSGDNEQFF. The CDR3 DNA follows: TGTGCCAGCTCACCACGTTCAGGAGACAATGAGCAGTTCTTC.